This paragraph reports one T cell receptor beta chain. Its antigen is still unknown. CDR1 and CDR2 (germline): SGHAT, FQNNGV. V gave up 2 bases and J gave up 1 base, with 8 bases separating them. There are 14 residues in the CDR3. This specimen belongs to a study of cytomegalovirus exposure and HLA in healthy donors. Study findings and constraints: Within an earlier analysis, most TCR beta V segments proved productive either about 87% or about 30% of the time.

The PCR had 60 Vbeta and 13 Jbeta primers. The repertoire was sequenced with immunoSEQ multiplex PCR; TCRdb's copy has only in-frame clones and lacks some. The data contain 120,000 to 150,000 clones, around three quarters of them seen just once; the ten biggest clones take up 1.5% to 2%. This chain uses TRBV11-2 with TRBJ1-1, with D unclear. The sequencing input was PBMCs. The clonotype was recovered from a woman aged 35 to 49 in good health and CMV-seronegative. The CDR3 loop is CASSLRVPNTEAFF. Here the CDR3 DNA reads TGTGCCAGCAGCTTACGGGTTCCGAACACTGAAGCTTTCTTT.